Shown below are 7 T cell receptor beta chains from a single sample sequenced in a study of blood T cell repertoires in COVID-19. TCRdb keeps only in-frame clones here, not all; method: immunoSEQ multiplex PCR. The data hold 250,000 to 400,000 clones, with approximately 81% observed a single time. Sequenced: PBMCs or T cells enriched from blood (not recorded which). Receptors originate from a woman aged 30 to 39 who had been exposed to COVID-19.

This clone was detected only once. V gene TRBV10-1 combines with J gene TRBJ2-3; 8 bases agree with TRBD1. Germline V CDR1 and CDR2: WNHNN, SYGVQD (reference sequence). There are 14 residues in the CDR3. Unmatched junction bases numbered 4, after V lost 8 bases and J lost 0 bases. The CDR3 nucleotides read TGCGCCAGCCGGGGACAGGATAGCACAGATACGCAGTATTTT. This encodes CASRGQDSTDTQYF.

The chain employs TRBV11-2 and TRBJ2-5, with 7 bases that match TRBD2. This CDR3 comprises 16 residues. In germline, CDR1 is SGHAT, CDR2 FQNNGV. After removal of 4 bases from V and 2 bases from J, the junction contained 10 bases not matched to a gene. The DNA for the CDR3 is TGTGCCAGCAGCTCCGGCAAGGCGGGGGTACAAGAGACCCAGTACTTC. The encoded protein is CASSSGKAGVQETQYF.

The CDR3 region is CASSTGGVHNQPQHF. The CDR3 nucleotides read TGTGCCAGCAGTACAGGGGGGGTTCACAATCAGCCCCAGCATTTT. The chain joins TRBV6-5 to TRBJ1-5, with 8 bases identical to TRBD1. J gave up 3 bases and V 5 bases, and 6 bases lay outside the gene matches. Per the germline V gene, CDR1 is MNHEY and CDR2 is SVGAGI. CDR3 length: 15 amino acids.

The rearrangement uses TRBV5-5 and TRBJ2-5; D possibly corresponds to TRBD1 (6 bases). The CDR3 is 15 amino acids. CDR1 SGHKS and CDR2 YYEKEE come from the germline V gene (reference sequence). With 4 bases removed from V and 7 bases from J, the gap between germline ends came to 20 bases. The CDR3 is CASSKIEVIRGTQYF. As DNA, the CDR3 is TGTGCCAGCAGCAAAATAGAGGTCATCAGGGGGACCCAGTACTTC.

This sequence joins TRBV28 and TRBJ1-2; no clear D. Per germline, CDR1 MDHEN and CDR2 SYDVKM. Deletions cut 3 bases from V and 4 bases from J, with 9 bases between. The CDR3 covers 13 residues. The CDR3 region is CASSLAVTYGYTF. As DNA, the CDR3 is TGTGCCAGCAGTTTGGCAGTTACCTATGGCTACACCTTC.

The V and J genes are TRBV30 and TRBJ1-2; 8 nucleotides match TRBD1. There are 14 residues in the CDR3. V was clipped by 3 bases and J by 5 bases; unmatched bases: 8. Germline values: CDR1 GTSNPN, CDR2 SVGIG (reference sequence). The CDR3 region is CAWRPTGGWYGYTF. In DNA, the CDR3 is TGTGCCTGGAGGCCAACAGGGGGGTGGTATGGCTACACCTTC.

Written as DNA, the CDR3 is TGTGCCTGGAAACCAGGGGGCCTTGGGGAGCTGTTTTTT. It specifies CAWKPGGLGELFF. This sequence joins TRBV30 and TRBJ2-2; 8 bases map to TRBD1. The CDR3 has 13 amino acids. J lost 8 bases, V lost 4 bases, and 6 bases had no gene match. Germline V gene lookup returns CDR1 GTSNPN and CDR2 SVGIG (reference sequence).